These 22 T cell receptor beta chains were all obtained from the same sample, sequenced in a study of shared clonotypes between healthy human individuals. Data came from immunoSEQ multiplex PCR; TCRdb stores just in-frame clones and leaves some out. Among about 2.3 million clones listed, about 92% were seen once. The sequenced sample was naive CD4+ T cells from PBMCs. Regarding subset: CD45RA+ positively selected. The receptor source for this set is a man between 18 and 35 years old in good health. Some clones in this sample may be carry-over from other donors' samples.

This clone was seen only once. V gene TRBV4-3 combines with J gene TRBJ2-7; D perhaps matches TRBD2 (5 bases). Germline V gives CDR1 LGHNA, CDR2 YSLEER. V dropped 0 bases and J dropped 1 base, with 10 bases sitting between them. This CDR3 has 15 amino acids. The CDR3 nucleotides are TGCGCCAGCAGCCAAGAACTCCGGGAATCCTACGAGCAGTACTTC. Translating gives CASSQELRESYEQYF.

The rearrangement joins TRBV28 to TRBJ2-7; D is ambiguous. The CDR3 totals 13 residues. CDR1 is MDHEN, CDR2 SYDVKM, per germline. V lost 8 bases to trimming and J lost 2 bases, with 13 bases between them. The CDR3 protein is CASRRRPTYEQYF. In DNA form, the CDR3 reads TGTGCCAGCCGGCGGCGCCCGACCTACGAGCAGTACTTC.

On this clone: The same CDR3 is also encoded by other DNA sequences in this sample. The CDR3 region is CASSPLGDTQYF. The CDR3 nucleotides read TGTGCCAGCTCACCACTAGGAGATACGCAGTATTTT. The chain has TRBV18 and TRBJ2-3, with D unresolved. The CDR3 consists of 12 residues. Germline loops: CDR1 KGHSH, CDR2 LQKENI. Trimming took off 1 base at V and 5 bases at J, with 4 bases between the two ends.

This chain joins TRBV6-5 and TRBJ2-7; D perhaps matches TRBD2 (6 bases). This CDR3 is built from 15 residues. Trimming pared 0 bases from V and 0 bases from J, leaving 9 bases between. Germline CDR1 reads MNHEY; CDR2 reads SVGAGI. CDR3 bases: TGTGCCAGCAGTTACTCGTTCGGGGGCTCCTACGAGCAGTACTTC. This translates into CASSYSFGGSYEQYF.

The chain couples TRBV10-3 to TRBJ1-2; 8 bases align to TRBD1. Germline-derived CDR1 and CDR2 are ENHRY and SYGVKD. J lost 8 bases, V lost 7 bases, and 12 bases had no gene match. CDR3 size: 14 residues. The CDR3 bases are TGTGCCATCACAGGGGGCGAGGCGCGGGGAGGCTACACCTTC. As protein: CAITGGEARGGYTF.

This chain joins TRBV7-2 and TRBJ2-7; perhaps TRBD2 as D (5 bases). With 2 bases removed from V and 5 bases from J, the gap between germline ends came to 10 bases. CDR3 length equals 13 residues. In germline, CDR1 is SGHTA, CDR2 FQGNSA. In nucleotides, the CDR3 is TGTGCCAGCAGCTTACTGCCGCGGGACGAGCAGTACTTC. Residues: CASSLLPRDEQYF.

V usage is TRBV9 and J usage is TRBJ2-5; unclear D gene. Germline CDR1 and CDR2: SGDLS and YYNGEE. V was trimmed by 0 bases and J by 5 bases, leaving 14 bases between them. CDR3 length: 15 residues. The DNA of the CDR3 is TGTGCCAGCAGCGTAGAAGGCCTGGGCATGGAGACCCAGTACTTC. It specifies CASSVEGLGMETQYF. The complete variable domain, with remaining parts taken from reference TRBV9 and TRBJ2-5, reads DSGVTQTPKHLITATGQRVTLRCSPRSGDLSVYWYQQSLDQGLQFLIQYYNGEERAKGNILERFSAQQFPDLHSELNLSSLELGDSALYFCASSVEGLGMETQYFGPGTRLLVL.

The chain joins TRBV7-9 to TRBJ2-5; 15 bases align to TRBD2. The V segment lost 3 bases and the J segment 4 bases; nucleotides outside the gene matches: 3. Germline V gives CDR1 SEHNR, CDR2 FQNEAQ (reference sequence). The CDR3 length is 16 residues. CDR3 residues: CASSLQGLAGGETQYF. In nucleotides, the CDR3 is TGTGCCAGCAGCTTGCAGGGACTAGCGGGAGGAGAGACCCAGTACTTC.

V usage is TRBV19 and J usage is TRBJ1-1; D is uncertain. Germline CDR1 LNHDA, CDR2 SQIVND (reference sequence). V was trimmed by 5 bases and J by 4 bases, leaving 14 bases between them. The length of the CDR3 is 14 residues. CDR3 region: CASSARHPGTEAFF. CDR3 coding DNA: TGTGCCAGTAGTGCACGGCACCCGGGCACTGAAGCTTTCTTT.

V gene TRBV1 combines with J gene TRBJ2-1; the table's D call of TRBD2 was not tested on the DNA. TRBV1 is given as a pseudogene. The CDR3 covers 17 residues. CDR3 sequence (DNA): TGCACCAGCAGCCAAGATCCTAGCGGGAGGATACCTAATGAGCAGTTCTTC. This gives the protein CTSSQDPSGRIPNEQFF.

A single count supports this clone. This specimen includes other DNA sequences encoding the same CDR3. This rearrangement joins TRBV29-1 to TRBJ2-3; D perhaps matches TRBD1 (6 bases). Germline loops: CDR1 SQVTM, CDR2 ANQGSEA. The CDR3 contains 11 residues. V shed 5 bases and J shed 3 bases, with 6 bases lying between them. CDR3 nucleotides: TGCAGCGTTAGGGGGACAGATACGCAGTATTTT. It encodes CSVRGTDTQYF.

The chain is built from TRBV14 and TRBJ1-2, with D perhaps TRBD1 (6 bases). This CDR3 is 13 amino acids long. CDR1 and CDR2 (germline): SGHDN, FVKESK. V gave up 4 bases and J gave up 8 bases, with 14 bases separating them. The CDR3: CASSRQGRGGYTF. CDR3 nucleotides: TGTGCCAGCAGCCGCCAGGGGCGGGGAGGCTACACCTTC. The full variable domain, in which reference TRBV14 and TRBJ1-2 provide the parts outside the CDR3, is EAGVTQFPSHSVIEKGQTVTLRCDPISGHDNLYWYRRVMGKEIKFLLHFVKESKQDESGMPNNRFLAERTGGTYSTLKVQPAELEDSGVYFCASSRQGRGGYTFGSGTRLTVV.

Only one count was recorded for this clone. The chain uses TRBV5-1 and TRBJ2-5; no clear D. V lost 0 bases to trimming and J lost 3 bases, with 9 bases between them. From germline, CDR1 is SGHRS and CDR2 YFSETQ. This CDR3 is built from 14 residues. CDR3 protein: CASSLGPTEETQYF. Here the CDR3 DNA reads TGCGCCAGCAGCTTGGGTCCTACCGAAGAGACCCAGTACTTC.

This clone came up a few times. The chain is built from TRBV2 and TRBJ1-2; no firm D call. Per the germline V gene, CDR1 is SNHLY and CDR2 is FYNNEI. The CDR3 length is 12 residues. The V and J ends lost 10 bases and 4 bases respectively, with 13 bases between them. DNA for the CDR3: TGTGCCACCGGTGTGACTGGCTATGGCTACACCTTC. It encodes CATGVTGYGYTF.

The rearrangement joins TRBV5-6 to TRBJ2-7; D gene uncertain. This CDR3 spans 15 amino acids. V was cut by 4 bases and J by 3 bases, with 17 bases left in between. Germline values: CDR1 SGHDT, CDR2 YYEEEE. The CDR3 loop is CASSPWSGTLYEQYF. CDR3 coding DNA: TGTGCCAGCAGCCCCTGGAGTGGAACCCTCTACGAGCAGTACTTC.

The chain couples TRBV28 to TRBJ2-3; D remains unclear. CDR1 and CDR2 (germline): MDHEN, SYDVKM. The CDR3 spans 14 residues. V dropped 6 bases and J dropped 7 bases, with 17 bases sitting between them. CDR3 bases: TGTGCCAGCAGCCTGGAAGGCGGACGCTATACGCAGTATTTT. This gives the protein CASSLEGGRYTQYF.

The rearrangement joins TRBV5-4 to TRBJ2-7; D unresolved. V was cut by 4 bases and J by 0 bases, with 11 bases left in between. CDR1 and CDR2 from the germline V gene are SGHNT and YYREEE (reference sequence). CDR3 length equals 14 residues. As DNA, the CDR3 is TGTGCCAGCAGCGCAGGACCAAGCTCCTACGAGCAGTACTTC. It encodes CASSAGPSSYEQYF.

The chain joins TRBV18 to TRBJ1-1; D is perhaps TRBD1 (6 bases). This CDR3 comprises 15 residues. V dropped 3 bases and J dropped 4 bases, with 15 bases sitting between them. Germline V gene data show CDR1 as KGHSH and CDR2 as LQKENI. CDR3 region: CASSPGAFVSTEAFF. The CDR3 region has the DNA TGTGCCAGCTCACCGGGGGCTTTCGTAAGCACTGAAGCTTTCTTT. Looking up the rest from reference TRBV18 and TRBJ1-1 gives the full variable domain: NAGVMQNPRHLVRRRGQEARLRCSPMKGHSHVYWYRQLPEEGLKFMVYLQKENIIDESGMPKERFSAEFPKEGPSILRIQQVVRGDSAAYFCASSPGAFVSTEAFFGQGTRLTVV.

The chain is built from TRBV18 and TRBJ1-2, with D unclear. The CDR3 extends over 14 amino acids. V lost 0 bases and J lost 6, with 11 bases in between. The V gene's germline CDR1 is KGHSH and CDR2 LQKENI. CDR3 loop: CASSPPLGEDGYTF. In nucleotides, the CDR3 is TGTGCCAGCTCACCACCGTTGGGTGAAGATGGCTACACCTTC.

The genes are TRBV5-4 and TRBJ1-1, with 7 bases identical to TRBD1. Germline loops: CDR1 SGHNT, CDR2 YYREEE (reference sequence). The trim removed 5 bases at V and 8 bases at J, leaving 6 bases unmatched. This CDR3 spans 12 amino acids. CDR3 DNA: TGTGCCAGCAGGGGACCGGGACAGGAAGCTTTCTTT. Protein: CASRGPGQEAFF.

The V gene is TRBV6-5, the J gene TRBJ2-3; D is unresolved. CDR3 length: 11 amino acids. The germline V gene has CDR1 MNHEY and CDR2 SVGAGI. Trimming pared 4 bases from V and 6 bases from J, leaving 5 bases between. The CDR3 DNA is TGTGCCAGCAGTTTTTCGGATACGCAGTATTTT. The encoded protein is CASSFSDTQYF.

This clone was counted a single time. CDR3: CASSPGVSGRKGTDTQYF. The CDR3, as DNA: TGTGCCAGCAGCCCAGGGGTTAGCGGGAGAAAGGGCACAGATACGCAGTATTTT. J is TRBJ2-3 and V is TRBV7-8, with 9 nucleotides matching TRBD2. Germline CDR1 SGHVS, CDR2 FQNEAQ. The CDR3 has 18 amino acids. V lost 5 bases and J lost 1; bases outside the gene matches: 13.